This entry features one T cell receptor (beta chain) sequence. The source of the sample is a study of blood T cell repertoires in COVID-19. The wider study: The study drew acute and convalescent COVID-19 samples from the United States, Italy and Spain. Sources were T cells, B-cell-depleted T cells, or PBMCs; the material itself was cDNA or gDNA.

In the study's own analysis: Reference gene primer amplification in the assay estimated nucleated cell counts. Profiling relied on immunoSEQ multiplex PCR, and the TCRdb table lists in-frame clones only, not all of them. The V and J calls and clone size are taken from that table; D and trimming were inferred from the DNA. The sample records a few hundred thousand clones, roughly 91% being singletons. There are 17 residues in the CDR3. V dropped 6 bases and J dropped 1; count of bases not matched to a gene: 12. Germline V lookup: CDR1 MNHEY, CDR2 SMNVEV (reference sequence). Participants were aged roughly 18 to 90 years, lived in 20 to 30 US areas, and enrolled virtually.

The material sequenced was PBMCs or T cells enriched from blood (not recorded which). This chain connects TRBV27 to TRBJ2-1; 7 bases align to TRBD1. The origin of this receptor is a young woman who had recovered from COVID-19. The chain's CDR3 is CASRERGGQGSYNEQFF. For the CDR3, the DNA is TGTGCCAGCAGAGAGCGAGGGGGCCAGGGGTCCTACAATGAGCAGTTCTTC.